The source of this TCR beta chain is a study of regulatory T cells in long-lasting Graves disease. Study results and caveats: Persistent Graves' patients had lower TCR diversity than newly diagnosed ones. When disease was persistent, TRBV28, TRBJ1-2 and TRBJ2-5 were the favored segments.

Regarding time point: persistent/refractory GD, antithyroid drugs over 5 years with positive TRAb. Researchers made the TCR library from RNA that was extracted from PBMCs. The CDR3 extends over 14 amino acids. V was shortened by 0 bases and J by 5 bases, with 11 bases between the two germline ends. Germline V gene sequence: CDR1 SGDLS, CDR2 YYNGEE. This clonotype has ten or more counts. Its antigen is undetermined. Researchers made TCR beta libraries by using iRepertoire HTBI primers and running Arm-PCR on CDR3 regions. TCRdb re-analysed the multiplex PCR reads in MiXCR, keeping a single row per CDR3 protein. Among roughly 450,000 distinct CDR3 sequences listed, about 20% were seen once.

The sequence came from a female donor with Graves disease. The sample here was peripheral blood mononuclear cells (PBMCs), taken when the disease was refractory, from a patient treated with antithyroid drugs. This rearrangement joins TRBV9 to TRBJ1-2, with TRBD1 as a possible D gene (6 bases). The CDR3 nucleotides read TGTGCCAGCAGCGTAGACCAACAGGGATATGGCTACACCTTC. Translating it yields CASSVDQQGYGYTF.